The next 9 T cell receptor beta chains were all read from a single sample in a study of cytomegalovirus exposure and HLA in healthy donors. PCR primers comprised 60 Vbeta and 13 Jbeta primers. The protocol was immunoSEQ multiplex PCR, while the TCRdb copy is restricted to in-frame clones and leaves out a portion. The table lists about 160,000 clones, about 75% of them singletons. The sequencing input was PBMCs. Receptor source: a female donor in good health and CMV-seronegative.

This clone was counted once. The V gene is TRBV27, the J gene TRBJ2-7, with D perhaps matching TRBD1 (5 bases). The CDR3 is 15 residues long. In germline, CDR1 is MNHEY, CDR2 SMNVEV (reference sequence). The V end was cut by 5 bases, the J end by 5 bases, with 19 bases between. The CDR3 reads CASSPRRTWSHEQYF. In DNA, the CDR3 is TGTGCCAGCAGTCCTCGTCGGACATGGTCGCACGAGCAGTACTTC.

The gene calls are TRBV5-1 and TRBJ2-3; 7 positions agree with TRBD1. The germline CDR1 and CDR2 sequences are SGHRS and YFSETQ. The CDR3 loop spans 14 amino acids. The trim removed 3 bases at V and 1 base at J, leaving 2 bases unmatched. The chain's CDR3 is CASSYGQGTDTQYF. In DNA, the CDR3 is TGCGCCAGCAGCTACGGACAGGGCACAGATACGCAGTATTTT.

The gene calls are TRBV29-1 and TRBJ2-1; TRBD1 aligns across 11 bases. Germline loops: CDR1 SQVTM, CDR2 ANQGSEA. V lost 3 bases and J lost 6; bases outside the gene matches: 7. This CDR3 is built from 15 residues. The CDR3 spells CSVDFRGQGGNEQFF. CDR3 DNA: TGCAGCGTTGACTTCCGGGGACAGGGGGGCAATGAGCAGTTCTTC.

The rearrangement links TRBV30 to TRBJ2-2, with 7 bases fitting TRBD1. There are 17 residues in the CDR3. J was trimmed by 2 bases and V by 1 base; bases with no gene match: 10. Germline values: CDR1 GTSNPN, CDR2 SVGIG (reference sequence). This CDR3 reads CAWSGGLGTDNTGELFF. CDR3 nucleotides: TGTGCCTGGAGTGGGGGTCTCGGGACAGACAACACCGGGGAGCTGTTTTTT.

The CDR3 sequence: CASSPWLDEKLFF. CDR3 DNA: TGTGCCAGTAGTCCCTGGCTTGATGAAAAACTGTTTTTT. This chain connects TRBV19 to TRBJ1-4, with D hard to call. The CDR3 sequence is 13 residues long. Germline CDR1 reads LNHDA; CDR2 reads SQIVND (reference sequence). The ends were cut back, 5 bases at V and 6 bases at J, with 10 bases in the middle. The whole variable domain, filled in from reference TRBV19 and TRBJ1-4, reads DGGITQSPKYLFRKEGQNVTLSCEQNLNHDAMYWYRQDPGQGLRLIYYSQIVNDFQKGDIAEGYSVSREKKESFPLTVTSAQKNPTAFYLCASSPWLDEKLFFGSGTQLSVL.

This chain joins TRBV5-4 and TRBJ1-2, with 11 bases matching TRBD1. CDR3 length: 13 amino acids. V shed 4 bases and J 8 bases; nucleotides not matched to a gene: 4. Looked up from germline, CDR1 is SGHNT and CDR2 is YYREEE (reference sequence). CDR3 in amino acids: CASSADRGQGYTF. CDR3 sequence (DNA): TGTGCCAGCAGCGCGGACAGGGGGCAGGGCTACACCTTC. The full variable domain, completed using reference TRBV5-4 and TRBJ1-2, is ETGVTQSPTHLIKTRGQQVTLRCSSQSGHNTVSWYQQALGQGPQFIFQYYREEENGRGNFPPRFSGLQFPNYSSELNVNALELDDSALYLCASSADRGQGYTFGSGTRLTVV.

The V and J genes are TRBV6-5 and TRBJ2-3; no clear D gene. CDR3 length: 11 amino acids. V was clipped by 7 bases and J by 6 bases, with 8 bases between them. CDR1 is MNHEY and CDR2 is SVGAGI in the germline V gene. The CDR3 DNA sequence: TGTGCCAGCACCCAATTGGATACGCAGTATTTT. This codes for CASTQLDTQYF.

V usage is TRBV6-6 and J usage is TRBJ1-5, with TRBD1 identical over 7 bases. From germline, CDR1 is MNHNY and CDR2 SVGAGI (reference sequence). This CDR3 has 14 residues. V shed 2 bases and J 5 bases; nucleotides not matched to a gene: 3. CDR3 nucleotide sequence: TGTGCCAGCAGTTACGGCCAGGGGGATCAGCCCCAGCATTTT. It specifies CASSYGQGDQPQHF.

The chain has TRBV6-1 and TRBJ2-6; D is unclear. CDR1 and CDR2 from the germline V gene are MNHNS and SASEGT. The CDR3 spans 15 residues. Trimming took 3 bases from V and 0 from J, leaving 6 bases between them. The CDR3 DNA reads as TGTGCCAGCAGTGAGGTGAGCTCTGGGGCCAACGTCCTGACTTTC. Translating it yields CASSEVSSGANVLTF.